These 4 T cell receptor beta chains originate from one sample sequenced in a study of regulatory T cells in long-lasting Graves disease. Time point specified: newly diagnosed GD, antithyroid drugs for less than 3 months. The TCR library used RNA extracted from PBMCs. CDR3 regions were amplified by Arm-PCR using iRepertoire HTBI primers to build TCR beta libraries. MiXCR, run by TCRdb on the multiplex PCR reads, gives a single entry per CDR3 protein. Found here are hundreds of thousands of distinct CDR3 sequences, 16% of them singletons; the top ten hold roughly 29%. The data also belong to a second study, concerning T cells in Graves' hyperthyroidism and ophthalmopathy.

This sample comprised peripheral blood mononuclear cells (PBMCs), obtained at new diagnosis, from a patient treated with antithyroid drugs. These receptor sequences come from a man aged 40-49 years with Graves disease.

This clonotype showed up many times. CDR3 sequence (DNA): TGTGCCAGCAGTAATTCCAGGGGGGCCGGACAGCCCCAGCATTTT. It codes for CASSNSRGAGQPQHF. The V and J genes are TRBV6-1 and TRBJ1-5; 7 bases agree with TRBD1. Trimming took 5 bases from V and 7 from J; bases not matched to a gene: 11. Per germline, CDR1 MNHNS and CDR2 SASEGT. The CDR3 loop spans 15 amino acids.

With regard to this clonotype: A single base separates this from a much larger clone, so it may be a read error. The conserved phenylalanine or tryptophan is not found at the CDR3 terminus, so this likely reflects a read error. V gene TRBV10-3 combines with J gene TRBJ1-1, with D possibly being TRBD1 (5 bases). The CDR3 is 15 residues long. V lost 0 bases, J lost 6 bases, and 14 bases lay in between. CDR1 and CDR2 (germline): ENHRY, SYGVKD. The CDR3 region is CAISESGPALSEAFS. Written as DNA, the CDR3 is TGTGCCATCAGTGAGTCGGGGCCCGCTCTCTCTGAAGCTTTCTCT.

The chain couples TRBV9 to TRBJ2-2; D is uncertain. CDR1 and CDR2 from the germline V gene are SGDLS and YYNGEE. This CDR3 region has 14 residues. V lost 0 bases and J lost 1, with 4 bases in between. CDR3 residues: CASSVGRNTGELFF. The CDR3 region has the DNA TGTGCCAGCAGCGTAGGACGGAACACCGGGGAGCTGTTTTTT.

This clonotype has ten or more counts. The V call is TRBV5-1, the J call TRBJ2-7; 7 bases are a match to TRBD1. This CDR3 contains 17 residues. The V gene end was trimmed by 3 bases and the J gene end by 3 bases; junction bases not matched to a gene: 15. Germline V gene sequence: CDR1 SGHRS, CDR2 YFSETQ. The CDR3 DNA is TGCGCCAGCAGCTCGCAACTCACCGGGACAGTAGTCTACGAGCAGTACTTC. Amino acid sequence: CASSSQLTGTVVYEQYF.